This T cell receptor beta chain was sequenced during a study of cytomegalovirus exposure and HLA in healthy donors. Across the whole study: Findings of an earlier analysis included about 100 million unique TCR beta sequences from some 200 million T cells.

Germline assignment: CDR1 SGHTA and CDR2 FQGNSA. The CDR3 sequence is 14 residues long. With 5 bases removed from V and 0 bases from J, the gap between germline ends came to 7 bases. Concerning this clone: Just one base apart from a much larger clone, this may be a read error.

With 60 Vbeta and 13 Jbeta primers, the PCR was carried out. Repertoires were generated with immunoSEQ multiplex PCR, while TCRdb's copy carries only in-frame clones and drops some. The table has about 160,000 clones, roughly 81% seen once. The clonotype originates from a man aged 18 to 29 in good health and CMV-seropositive. Sequenced input: PBMCs. The V gene is TRBV7-2, the J gene TRBJ2-2, with a possible D match to TRBD1 (5 bases). CDR3 amino acids: CASSKDTNTGELFF. In DNA, the CDR3 is TGTGCCAGCAGCAAGGACACGAACACCGGGGAGCTGTTTTTT.